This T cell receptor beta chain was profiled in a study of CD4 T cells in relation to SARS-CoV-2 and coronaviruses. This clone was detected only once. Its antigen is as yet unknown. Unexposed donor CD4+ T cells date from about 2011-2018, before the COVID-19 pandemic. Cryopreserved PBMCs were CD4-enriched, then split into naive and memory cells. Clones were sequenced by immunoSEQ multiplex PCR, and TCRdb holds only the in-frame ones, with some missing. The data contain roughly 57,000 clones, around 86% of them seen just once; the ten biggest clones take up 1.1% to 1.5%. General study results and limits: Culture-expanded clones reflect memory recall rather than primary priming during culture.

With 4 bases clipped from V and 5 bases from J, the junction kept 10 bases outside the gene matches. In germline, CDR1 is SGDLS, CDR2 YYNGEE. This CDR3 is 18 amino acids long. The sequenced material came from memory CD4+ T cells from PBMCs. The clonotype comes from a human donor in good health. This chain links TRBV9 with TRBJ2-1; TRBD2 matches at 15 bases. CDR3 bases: TGTGCCAGCAGCACGGGACTAGCGGGAGGTAAACTGAACAATGAGCAGTTCTTC. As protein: CASSTGLAGGKLNNEQFF.